This TCR beta chain was documented in a study of blood T cells in healthy people across ages (dated by TCRdb to about 2015). With regard to the full study: Template switching captured roughly one uniquely barcoded TCR beta cDNA molecule per two T cells in model experiments. The study measured age-related changes in TCR beta repertoire diversity using deep sequencing normalized with unique cDNA molecular identifiers. Four age groups were formed from the donors: young (average roughly 15 years), middle-aged (around 39), aged (roughly 59) and long-lived (less than 85). To avoid experimental bias, donors of different ages were distributed randomly across sequencing lanes. The study analyzed two additional independent replicas of 1 million unique cDNA reads from the same blood draw for two donors, one aged 18 to 30 and one aged 80 or older.

The table lists this clonotype with a few counts. Its target antigen remains unknown. No quality values exist for individual bases; no much larger clone is one base distant. General conclusions and limits of the study: Compared with the aged group, more naive CD4+ T cells, fewer expanded clones and increased TCR diversity were shown by the long-lived group, suggesting age selection. Estimates of total diversity from one million sequenced T cells were regarded as lower bounds and underestimates. Since profiling was done on bulk unsorted PBMCs, naive and antigen-experienced compartments could not be conclusively compared. As age increased, observed TCR beta diversity per million T cells dropped in a roughly linear way, and a significant reduction was already evident by age around 41. There was a strong correlation between observed TCR beta diversity and the percentage of naive T cells measured by flow cytometry. Because the CMV infection status of the donors was unknown, age-related changes in expanded clonotypes may potentially have been confounded.

The roughly 39 donors, aged about 6 to 95 years, were systemically healthy Caucasian individuals from Russia. Each donor gave 8.5 to 10 milliliters of peripheral blood, collected into EDTA-treated Vacutainer tubes. Ficoll-Paque density-gradient centrifugation was used to isolate PBMCs, with at least 6.5 million obtained per sample. Trizol reagent was used to extract total RNA from the PBMCs, yielding at least 5 micrograms per sample. Naive CD45RAhigh/CD27high T cell percentages were measured by flow cytometry on a PBMC aliquot from every donor. Including cysteine and phenylalanine, the CDR3 has 15 amino acids. Of all the DNA, just the CDR3 is kept, 45 bases in frame from base 1. V is cut by 2 bases and J by 2 bases, and the space between the germline ends is 7 bases. CDR1 and CDR2 are drawn from the germline V gene: MNHEY, SVGEGT. The method behind the library was 5' RACE. Sequenced on an Illumina HiSeq 2500. The second PCR ran for roughly 7 to 11 cycles and used a J-beta primer mix along with a sample-barcoded 5' primer. A unique molecular identifier was introduced onto each TCR beta cDNA molecule by a template-switch 5' adaptor carrying 12 random nucleotides. At least 2.5 million CDR3-containing paired-end reads were obtained from each sample. First-strand cDNA synthesis was performed from all RNA using the Mint cDNA synthesis kit, with priming by a TRBC-specific oligonucleotide. After uracil-DNA glycosylase treatment, a first 18-cycle PCR used universal primers M1SS and BC2_uni_R on all cDNA. Per the authors' processing: For normalization, 1 million high-quality reads, each with a distinct molecular identifier, were randomly selected from each sample. Reads sharing molecular identifiers were discarded rather than binned into consensus sequences. MiTCR, with a Q25 quality threshold and the strictest error-elimination algorithm, was used for CDR3 identification, clonotype clustering and error correction. A nonparametric unseen species model with Euler transformation was used to estimate lower-bound total TCR beta diversity. The raw public reads went through TCRdb reprocessing: fastp at Q25, MiXCR clone calling, in-frame beta chains kept. Rows are unified per CDR3 protein, each entry keeping the most common DNA and genes. Here the V and J calls rest on TCRdb's processing, not on the authors' analysis. This sample has roughly 830,000 distinct CDR3 sequences in its table, and 60% to 80% of those were observed once. The top ten clonotypes cover about a quarter of the sample.

Sequencing input: blood. The V and J segments used are TRBV6-2 or TRBV6-3 and TRBJ2-6; the D gene is possibly TRBD1, with 5 bases matching. The TCR sequence derives from a man aged 25 to 40 in good health. This receptor carries the CDR3 CASSYEGAGANVLTF. The DNA reads TGTGCCAGCAGTTACGAAGGGGCTGGGGCCAACGTCCTGACTTTC.